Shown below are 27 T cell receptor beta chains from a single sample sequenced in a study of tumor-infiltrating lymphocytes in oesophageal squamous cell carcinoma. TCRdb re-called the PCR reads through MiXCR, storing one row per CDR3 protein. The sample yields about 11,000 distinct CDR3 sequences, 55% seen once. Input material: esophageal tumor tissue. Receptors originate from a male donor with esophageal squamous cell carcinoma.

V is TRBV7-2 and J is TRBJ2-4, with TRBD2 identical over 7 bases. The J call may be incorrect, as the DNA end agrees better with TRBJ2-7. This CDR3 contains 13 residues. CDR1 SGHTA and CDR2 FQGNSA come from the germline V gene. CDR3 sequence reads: CASSAVGGGEQYF. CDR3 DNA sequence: TGTGCCAGCAGCGCTGTTGGGGGGGGCGAGCAGTACTTC.

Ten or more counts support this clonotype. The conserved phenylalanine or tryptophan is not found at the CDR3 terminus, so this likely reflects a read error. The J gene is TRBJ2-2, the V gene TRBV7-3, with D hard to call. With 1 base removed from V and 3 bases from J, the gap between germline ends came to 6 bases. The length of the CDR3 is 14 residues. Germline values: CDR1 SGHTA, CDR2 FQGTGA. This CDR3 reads CASSLNQYTGELFL. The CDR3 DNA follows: TGTGCCAGCAGCTTAAACCAGTACACCGGGGAGCTGTTTCTT.

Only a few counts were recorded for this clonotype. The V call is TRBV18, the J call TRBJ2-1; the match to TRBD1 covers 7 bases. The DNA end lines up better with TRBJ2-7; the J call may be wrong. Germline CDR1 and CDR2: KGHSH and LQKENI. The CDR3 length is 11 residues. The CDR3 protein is CASSRDSEQYF. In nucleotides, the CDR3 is TGTGCCAGCTCTCGGGACAGCGAGCAGTACTTC.

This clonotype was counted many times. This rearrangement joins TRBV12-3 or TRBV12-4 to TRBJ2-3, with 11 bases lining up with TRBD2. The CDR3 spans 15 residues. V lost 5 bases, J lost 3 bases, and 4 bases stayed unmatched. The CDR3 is CASSPSGRKTDTQYF. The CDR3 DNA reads TGTGCCAGCAGTCCTAGCGGGAGGAAGACAGATACGCAGTATTTT.

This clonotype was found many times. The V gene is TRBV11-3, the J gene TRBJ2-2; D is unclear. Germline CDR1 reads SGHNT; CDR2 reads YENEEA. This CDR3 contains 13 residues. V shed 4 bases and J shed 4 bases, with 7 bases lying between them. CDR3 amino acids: CASSSTITGELFF. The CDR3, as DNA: TGTGCCAGCAGCTCCACCATCACCGGGGAGCTGTTTTTT.

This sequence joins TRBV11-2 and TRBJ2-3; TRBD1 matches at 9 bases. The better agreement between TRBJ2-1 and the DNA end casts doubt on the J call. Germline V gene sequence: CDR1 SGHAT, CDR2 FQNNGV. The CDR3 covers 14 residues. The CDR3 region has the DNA TGTGCCAGCAGCTCCGGACAGGGGCACTATGAGCAGTTCTTC. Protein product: CASSSGQGHYEQFF.

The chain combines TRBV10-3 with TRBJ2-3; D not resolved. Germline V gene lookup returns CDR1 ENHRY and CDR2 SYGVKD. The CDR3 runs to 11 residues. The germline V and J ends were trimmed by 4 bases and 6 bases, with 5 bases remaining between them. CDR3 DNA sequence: TGTGCCATCAGTGCGCAGGATACGCAGTATTTT. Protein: CAISAQDTQYF.

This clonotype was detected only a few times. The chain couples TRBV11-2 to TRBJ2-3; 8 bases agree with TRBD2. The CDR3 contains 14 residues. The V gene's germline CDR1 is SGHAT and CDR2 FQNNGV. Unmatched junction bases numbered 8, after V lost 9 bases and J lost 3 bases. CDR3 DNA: TGTGCCAGTTTAGCGGGAAGTAAAACAGATACGCAGTATTTT. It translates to CASLAGSKTDTQYF.

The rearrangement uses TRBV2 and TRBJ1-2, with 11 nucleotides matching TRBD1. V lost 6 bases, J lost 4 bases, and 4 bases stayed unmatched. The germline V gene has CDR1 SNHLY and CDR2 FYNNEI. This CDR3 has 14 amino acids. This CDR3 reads CASRTGTGGYGYTF. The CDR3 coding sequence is TGTGCCAGCAGAACCGGGACAGGGGGCTATGGCTACACCTTC.

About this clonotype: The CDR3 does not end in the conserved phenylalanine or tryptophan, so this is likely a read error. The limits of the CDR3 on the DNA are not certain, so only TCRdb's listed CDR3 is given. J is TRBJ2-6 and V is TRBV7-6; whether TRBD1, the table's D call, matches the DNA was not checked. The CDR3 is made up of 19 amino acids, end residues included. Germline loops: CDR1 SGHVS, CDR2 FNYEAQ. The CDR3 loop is CASSLIGGGFAKNIQYFGA.

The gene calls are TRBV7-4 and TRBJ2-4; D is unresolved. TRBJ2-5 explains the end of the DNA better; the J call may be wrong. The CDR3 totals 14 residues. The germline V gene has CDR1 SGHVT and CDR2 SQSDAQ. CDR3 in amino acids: CASSLSTAGETQYF. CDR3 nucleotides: TGTGCCAGCAGCTTATCCACCGCCGGTGAGACCCAGTACTTC.

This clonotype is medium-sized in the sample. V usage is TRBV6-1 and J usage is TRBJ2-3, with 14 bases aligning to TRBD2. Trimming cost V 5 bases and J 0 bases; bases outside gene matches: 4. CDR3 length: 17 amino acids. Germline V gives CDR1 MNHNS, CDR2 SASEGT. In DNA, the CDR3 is TGTGCCAGCAGTTGGGGACTAGCGGGAGTAAGCACAGATACGCAGTATTTT. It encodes CASSWGLAGVSTDTQYF.

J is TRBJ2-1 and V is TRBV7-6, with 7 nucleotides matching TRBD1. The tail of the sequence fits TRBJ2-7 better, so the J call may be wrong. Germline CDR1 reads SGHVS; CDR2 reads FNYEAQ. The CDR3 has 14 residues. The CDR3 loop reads CASSRRGTQGEQYF. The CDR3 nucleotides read TGTGCCAGCAGCCGCAGGGGGACCCAGGGCGAGCAGTACTTC.

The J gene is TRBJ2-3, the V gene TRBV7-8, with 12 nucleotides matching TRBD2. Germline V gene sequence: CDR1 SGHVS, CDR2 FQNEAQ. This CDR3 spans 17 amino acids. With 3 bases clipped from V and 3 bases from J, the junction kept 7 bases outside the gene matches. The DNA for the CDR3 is TGTGCCAGCAGCTTCAACTTTGGACTAGCGGGGACAGATACGCAGTATTTT. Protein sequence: CASSFNFGLAGTDTQYF.

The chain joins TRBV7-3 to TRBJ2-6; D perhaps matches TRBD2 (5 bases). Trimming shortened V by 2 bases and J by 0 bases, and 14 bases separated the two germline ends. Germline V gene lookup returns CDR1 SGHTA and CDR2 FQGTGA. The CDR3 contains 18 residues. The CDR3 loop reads CASSLVGRPASGANVLTF. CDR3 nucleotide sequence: TGTGCCAGCAGCTTAGTAGGGAGACCCGCCTCTGGGGCCAACGTCCTGACTTTC. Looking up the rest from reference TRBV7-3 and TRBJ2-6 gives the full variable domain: GAGVSQTPSNKVTEKGKYVELRCDPISGHTALYWYRQSLGQGPEFLIYFQGTGAADDSGLPNDRFFAVRPEGSVSTLKIQRTERGDSAVYLCASSLVGRPASGANVLTFGAGSRLTVL.

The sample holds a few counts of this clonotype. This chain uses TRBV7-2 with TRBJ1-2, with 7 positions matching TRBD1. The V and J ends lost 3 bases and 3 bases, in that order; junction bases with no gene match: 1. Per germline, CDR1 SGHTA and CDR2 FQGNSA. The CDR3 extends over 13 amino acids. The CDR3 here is CASSFGTDYGYTF. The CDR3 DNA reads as TGTGCCAGCAGCTTCGGGACAGACTATGGCTACACCTTC.

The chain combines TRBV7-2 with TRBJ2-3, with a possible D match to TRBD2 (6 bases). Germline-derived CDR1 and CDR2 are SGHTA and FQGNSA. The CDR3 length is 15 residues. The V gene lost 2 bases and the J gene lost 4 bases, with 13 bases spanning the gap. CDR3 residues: CASSLQAGLADTQYF. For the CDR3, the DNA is TGTGCCAGCAGCTTACAGGCGGGGTTGGCAGATACGCAGTATTTT.

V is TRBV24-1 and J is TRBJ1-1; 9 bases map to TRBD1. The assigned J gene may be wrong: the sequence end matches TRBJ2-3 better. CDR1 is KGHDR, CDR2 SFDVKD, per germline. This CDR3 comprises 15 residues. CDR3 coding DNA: TGTGCCACCCGGACAGGGGAGCGCGACACAGATACGCAGTATTTT. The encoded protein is CATRTGERDTDTQYF.

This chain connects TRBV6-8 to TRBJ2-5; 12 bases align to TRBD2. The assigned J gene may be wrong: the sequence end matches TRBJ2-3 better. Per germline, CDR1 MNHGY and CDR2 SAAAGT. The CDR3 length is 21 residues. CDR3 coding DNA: TGTGCCAGCAGTTACCCCCTAGCGGGAGGGCCTATTGGGGCTTCCACAGATACGCAGTATTTT. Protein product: CASSYPLAGGPIGASTDTQYF.

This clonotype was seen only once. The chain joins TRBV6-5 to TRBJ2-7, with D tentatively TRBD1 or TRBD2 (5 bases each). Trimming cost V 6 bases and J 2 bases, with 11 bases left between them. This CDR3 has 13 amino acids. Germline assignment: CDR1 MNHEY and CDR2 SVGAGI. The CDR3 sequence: CASRGTATYEQYF. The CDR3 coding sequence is TGTGCCAGCAGGGGGACGGCCACCTACGAGCAGTACTTC.

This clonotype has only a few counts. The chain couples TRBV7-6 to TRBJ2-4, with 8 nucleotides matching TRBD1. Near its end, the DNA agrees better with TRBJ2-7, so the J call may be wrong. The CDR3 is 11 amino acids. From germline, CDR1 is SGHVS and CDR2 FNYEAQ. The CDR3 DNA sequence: TGTGCCAGCAGCACAGGGGGCGAGCAGTACTTC. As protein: CASSTGGEQYF.

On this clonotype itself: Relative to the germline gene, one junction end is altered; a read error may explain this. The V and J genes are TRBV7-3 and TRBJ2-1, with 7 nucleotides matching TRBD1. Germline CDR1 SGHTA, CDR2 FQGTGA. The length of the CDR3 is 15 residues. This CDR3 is CASSPDRTAYNEQLF. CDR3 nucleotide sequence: TGTGCCAGCAGCCCGGACAGGACGGCCTACAATGAGCAGTTATTC.

CDR3 sequence (DNA): TGTGCCAGCAGCCCCGGGACAGGGGGCGGAATATCGCAGTTCTTC. Residues: CASSPGTGGGISQFF. V and J are TRBV7-2 and TRBJ2-7, with 12 bases aligning to TRBD1. The assigned J gene may be wrong: the sequence end matches TRBJ2-1 better. The germline V gene encodes CDR1 SGHTA and CDR2 FQGNSA. There are 15 residues in the CDR3.

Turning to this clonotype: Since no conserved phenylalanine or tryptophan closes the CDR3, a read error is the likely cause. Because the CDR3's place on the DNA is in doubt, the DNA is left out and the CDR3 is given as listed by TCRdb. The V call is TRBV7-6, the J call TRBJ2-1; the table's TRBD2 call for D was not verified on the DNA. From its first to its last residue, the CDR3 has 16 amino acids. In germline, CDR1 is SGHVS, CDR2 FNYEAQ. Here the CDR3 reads CASSLEPLRGGYTFGS.

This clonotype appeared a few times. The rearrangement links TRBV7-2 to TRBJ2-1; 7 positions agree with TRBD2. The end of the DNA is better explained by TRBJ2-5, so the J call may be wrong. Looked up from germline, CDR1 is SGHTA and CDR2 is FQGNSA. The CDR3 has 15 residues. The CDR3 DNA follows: TGTGCCAGCAGCTTAGGAGCGGGGATCGGTGGGACCCAGTACTTC. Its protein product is CASSLGAGIGGTQYF.

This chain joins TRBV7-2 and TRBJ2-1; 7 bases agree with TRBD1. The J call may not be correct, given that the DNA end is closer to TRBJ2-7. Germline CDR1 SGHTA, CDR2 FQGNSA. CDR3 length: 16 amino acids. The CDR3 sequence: CASSLTGETSYNEQYF. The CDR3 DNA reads TGTGCCAGCAGCTTAACAGGGGAGACCTCCTACAATGAGCAGTACTTC.

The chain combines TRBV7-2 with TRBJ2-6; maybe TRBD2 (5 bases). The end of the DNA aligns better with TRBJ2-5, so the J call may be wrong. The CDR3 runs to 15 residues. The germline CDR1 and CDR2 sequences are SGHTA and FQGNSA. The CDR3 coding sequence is TGTGCCAGCAGCCTCCAACGGGGTGCTCAAGAGACCCAGTACTTC. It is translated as CASSLQRGAQETQYF.